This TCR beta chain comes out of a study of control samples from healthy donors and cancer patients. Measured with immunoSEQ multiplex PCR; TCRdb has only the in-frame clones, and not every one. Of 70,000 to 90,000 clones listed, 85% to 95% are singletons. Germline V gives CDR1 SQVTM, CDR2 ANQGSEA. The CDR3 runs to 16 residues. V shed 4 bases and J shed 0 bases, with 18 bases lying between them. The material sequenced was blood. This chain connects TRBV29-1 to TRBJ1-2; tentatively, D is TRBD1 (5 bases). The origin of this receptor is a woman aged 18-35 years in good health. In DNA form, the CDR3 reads TGCAGCGTTGCCCCTCCGGGGGTTACTTCTAACTATGGCTACACCTTC. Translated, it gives CSVAPPGVTSNYGYTF.